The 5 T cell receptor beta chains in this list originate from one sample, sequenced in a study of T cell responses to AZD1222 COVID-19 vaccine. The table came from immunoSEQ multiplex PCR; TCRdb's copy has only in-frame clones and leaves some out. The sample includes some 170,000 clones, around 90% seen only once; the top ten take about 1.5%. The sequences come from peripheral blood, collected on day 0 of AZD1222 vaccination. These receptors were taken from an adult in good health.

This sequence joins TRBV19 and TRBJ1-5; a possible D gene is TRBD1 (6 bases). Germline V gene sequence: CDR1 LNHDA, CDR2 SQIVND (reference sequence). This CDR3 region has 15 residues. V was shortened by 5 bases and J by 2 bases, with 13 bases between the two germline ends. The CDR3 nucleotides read TGTGCCAGTAGTCCTATGAGGACAGGCAATCAGCCCCAGCATTTT. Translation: CASSPMRTGNQPQHF.

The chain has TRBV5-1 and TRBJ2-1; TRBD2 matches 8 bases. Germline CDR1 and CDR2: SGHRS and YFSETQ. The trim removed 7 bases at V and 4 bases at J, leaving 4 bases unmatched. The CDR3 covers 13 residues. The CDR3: CASREGTYNEQFF. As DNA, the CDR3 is TGCGCCAGCCGGGAGGGAACTTACAATGAGCAGTTCTTC.

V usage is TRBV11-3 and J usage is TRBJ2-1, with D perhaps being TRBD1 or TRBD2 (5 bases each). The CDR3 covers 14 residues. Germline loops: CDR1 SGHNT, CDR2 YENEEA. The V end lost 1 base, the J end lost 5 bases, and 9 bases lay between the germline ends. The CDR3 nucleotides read TGTGCCAGCAGCTTAGGGCAGGGAGACAATGAGCAGTTCTTC. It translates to CASSLGQGDNEQFF.

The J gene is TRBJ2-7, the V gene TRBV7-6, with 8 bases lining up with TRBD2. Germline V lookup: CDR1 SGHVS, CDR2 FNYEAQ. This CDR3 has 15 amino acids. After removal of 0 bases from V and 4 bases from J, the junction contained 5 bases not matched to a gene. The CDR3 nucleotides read TGTGCCAGCAGCTTAGCCCCCGGGGGGGAATACGAGCAGTACGTC. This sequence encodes CASSLAPGGEYEQYV.

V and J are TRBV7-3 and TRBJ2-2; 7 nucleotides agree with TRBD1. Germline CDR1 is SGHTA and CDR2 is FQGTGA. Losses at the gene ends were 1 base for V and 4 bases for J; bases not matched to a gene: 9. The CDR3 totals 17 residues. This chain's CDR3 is CASSLKVTGLSTGELFF. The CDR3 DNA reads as TGTGCCAGCAGCTTAAAAGTGACAGGGCTCAGCACCGGGGAGCTGTTTTTT.